This TCR beta chain stems from a study of CD8 T cells in ankylosing spondylitis. V dropped 6 bases and J dropped 3 bases, with 6 bases sitting between them. CDR3 length: 12 amino acids. Germline V lookup: CDR1 SNHLY, CDR2 FYNNEI. Libraries for TCR beta were made by quantitative 5'-RACE with molecular barcodes. A single record per CDR3 protein comes from TCRdb applying MiXCR to the 5' RACE reads. The sample yields about 240,000 distinct CDR3 sequences, roughly a quarter seen once. The study, taken as a whole, reports: For ankylosing spondylitis blood, a TCR beta motif of under 10 highly homologous variants appeared characteristic. Within matched ankylosing spondylitis synovial fluid, disease-linked clones were reportedly significantly enriched.

This clonotype was seen at least ten times. Its specificity is unknown. The receptor was isolated from a male donor with ankylosing spondylitis or in good health (not recorded which). J is TRBJ1-5 and V is TRBV2; D unresolved. Specimen: blood, either unsorted or a sorted T cell fraction (not recorded which). Written as DNA, the CDR3 is TGTGCCAGCAGGGGCACCAATCAGCCCCAGCATTTT. It translates to CASRGTNQPQHF.